The clone carrying this T cell receptor beta chain came up many times. The antigen is not known. Libraries of TCR beta came from quantitative 5'-RACE with molecular barcodes. TCRdb re-called the 5' RACE reads through MiXCR, storing one row per CDR3 protein. The sample carries around 340,000 distinct CDR3 sequences, roughly 22% recorded once. This sample was taken from a study of CD8 T cells in ankylosing spondylitis. Overall study findings and caveats: The study looked at matched synovial fluid samples from ankylosing spondylitis patients. Disease-linked clones were reported to be significantly enriched there. Seemingly characteristic of ankylosing spondylitis blood was a TCR beta motif consisting of fewer than 10 highly homologous variants. Some motif variants were previously reported in reactive arthritis synovial fluid and blood.

Germline trimming cut 5 bases from V and 5 bases from J; bases unmatched to any gene: 8. This CDR3 spans 16 amino acids. Sample: blood, either unsorted or a sorted T cell fraction (not recorded which). The chain links TRBV12-3 or TRBV12-4 to TRBJ2-1; 11 bases align to TRBD2. This TCR derives from a male donor with ankylosing spondylitis or in good health (not recorded which). The CDR3 reads CASSRLAGGLNNEQFF. DNA for the CDR3: TGTGCCAGCAGTCGCCTAGCGGGGGGCCTTAACAATGAGCAGTTCTTC.